Below, one TCR beta chain is given with its context. No antigen is known for it. No much larger clone exists at a distance of one base, and base qualities are not known. Taken with the paper, the label for time point translates to: about 28 days (+/-7) after the second vaccine dose. AZD1222 recipients whose second dose came at about 4 weeks and those whose second dose came at about 12 weeks were combined into one group, since spike-specific TCR depth and breadth did not differ between the two schedules. Vaccinee samples were obtained from the UK trials COV001 and COV002, which included a single-blind randomized controlled phase 2/3 trial of AZD1222 (ChAdOx1 nCoV-19) in healthy adults. Trial participant PBMC samples were collected at day 0 and day 28 after the second dose for TCRbeta chain sequencing. This record belongs to a study of T cell responses to AZD1222 COVID-19 vaccine (dated by TCRdb to about 2021). Concerning the study at large: A total of approximately 230 trial participants underwent TCR sequencing, of whom some 210 received two doses of AZD1222 and about 26 received two doses of the MenACWY control vaccine. Enrollment into the trials was organized by age into subgroups of 18-55, 56-69 and 70-plus years, and those subgroups contained approximately 150, 30 and 60 TCR-sequenced participants, respectively. Beyond this particular receptor, the publication reports: Conclusions about previously exposed vaccinees are limited because only a handful of AZD1222 recipients were SARS-CoV-2 seropositive at baseline. Because no day 14 peak-response samples were available, repertoires were characterized only after the peak T cell response. A significant rise in spike-specific TCR breadth and depth was observed after two AZD1222 doses relative to day 0 and relative to MenACWY recipients. The vaccine-associated CD4 TCRs covered the entire spike protein, and the dominant responses fell in regions 160-218 and 743-854. In the small 56-69-year group, the increase in depth fell short of significance, most likely because of low power. Nearly half of unique spike-specific TCRs reportedly recognized epitopes outside regions mutated in the B.1.351 and B.1.1.7 variants. Participants were mostly white British, with more females than males. The authors suggested clonal diversity may have been underestimated.

V and J are truncated by 4 bases and 5 bases respectively, leaving an intervening sequence of 12 bases. The CDR1 and CDR2 encoded by the germline V gene (reference sequence) are GTSNPN and SVGIG. The CDR3 contains 14 residues, cysteine and phenylalanine counted. The entry retains the CDR3 DNA only, 42 bases that are in frame from base 1. The CDR3 regions of human TCRbeta chains were subjected to immunosequencing. From the authors' description of their analysis: TCRs in the repertoires were matched against a reference library of SARS-CoV-2-specific TCRs that had been generated with the MIRA antigen-specificity platform. Breadth was defined as the fraction of unique TCRs that were SARS-CoV-2-associated, and depth was defined as the fraction of total T cells that were SARS-CoV-2-associated. Each spike-specific TCR was assigned to its reactive spike region and to a CD4 or CD8 class using the MIRA data. Log10-transformed breadth and depth values were compared by one-way ANOVA with Sidak's multiple comparisons tests. TCRdb's version of the immuneACCESS table is confined to in-frame rearrangements and falls short of the full clone set. An unresolved V gene accounts for under half of the shortfall where checked; the remainder is of unknown origin. Clone size and V and J calls were adopted from that table, with D and trimming inferred from the DNA. Counted in this sample were over 130,000 clones; about 90% of them appeared once. The ten top clones hold over 8.5% of the sample.

This sequence originates from an adult who received the AZD1222 COVID-19 vaccine. The specimen was peripheral blood, collected 28 days after the second AZD1222 dose. The rearrangement joined TRBV30 to TRBJ1-6; there is no confident call for the D gene. The bases read TGTGCCTGGACGCAGGCTCCCAATAATTCACCCCTCCACTTT. This translates into CAWTQAPNNSPLHF.